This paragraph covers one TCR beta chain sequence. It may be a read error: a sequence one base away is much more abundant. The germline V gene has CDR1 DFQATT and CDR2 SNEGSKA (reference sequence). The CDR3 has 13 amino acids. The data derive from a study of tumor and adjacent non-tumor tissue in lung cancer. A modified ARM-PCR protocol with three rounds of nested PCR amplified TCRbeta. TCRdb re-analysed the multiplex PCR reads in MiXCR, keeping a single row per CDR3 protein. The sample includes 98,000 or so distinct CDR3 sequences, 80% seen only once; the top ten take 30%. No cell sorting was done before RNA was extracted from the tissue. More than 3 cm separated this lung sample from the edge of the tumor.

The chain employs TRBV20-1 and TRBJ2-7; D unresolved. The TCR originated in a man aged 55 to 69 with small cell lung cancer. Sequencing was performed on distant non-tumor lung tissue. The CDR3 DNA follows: TGCAGTGCTAAACTCCCCAGCTCCTACGGGCAGTACTTC. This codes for CSAKLPSSYGQYF.